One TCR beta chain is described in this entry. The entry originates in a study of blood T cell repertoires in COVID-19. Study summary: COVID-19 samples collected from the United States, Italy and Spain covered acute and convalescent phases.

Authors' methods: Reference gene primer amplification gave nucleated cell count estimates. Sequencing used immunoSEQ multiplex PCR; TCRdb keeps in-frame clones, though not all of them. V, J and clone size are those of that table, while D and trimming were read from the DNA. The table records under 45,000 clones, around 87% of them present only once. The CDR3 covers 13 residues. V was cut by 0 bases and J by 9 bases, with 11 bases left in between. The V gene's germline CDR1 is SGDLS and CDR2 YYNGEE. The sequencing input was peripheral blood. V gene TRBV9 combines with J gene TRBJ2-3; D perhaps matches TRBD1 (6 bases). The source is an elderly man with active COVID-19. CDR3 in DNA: TGTGCCAGCAGCGTAGGGGGGCTCGGAACGCAGTATTTT. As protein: CASSVGGLGTQYF. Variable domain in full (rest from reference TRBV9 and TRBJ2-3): DSGVTQTPKHLITATGQRVTLRCSPRSGDLSVYWYQQSLDQGLQFLIQYYNGEERAKGNILERFSAQQFPDLHSELNLSSLELGDSALYFCASSVGGLGTQYFGPGTRLTVL.